This TCR beta chain was documented in a study of blood T cell repertoires in COVID-19. Study-wide background: Samples came from the United States, Italy and Spain, spanning acute and convalescent COVID-19. Nucleic acid was either cDNA or gDNA, and it came from T cells, B-cell-depleted T cells, or PBMCs.

TCRdb's table, derived via immunoSEQ multiplex PCR, lists solely in-frame clones and lacks some. The table has under 200,000 clones, roughly 87% seen once; the top ten hold around 10%. Participant-given clinical history determined each cohort assignment. The sequencing input was PBMCs or T cells enriched from blood (not recorded which). The clonotype comes from a man in his fifties or sixties who had recovered from COVID-19.

CDR3 protein: CASSLGPRGGNYEQYF. The CDR3 nucleotides are TGTGCCAGCAGCTTAGGGCCCCGGGGGGGGAACTACGAGCAGTACTTC. V and J are TRBV7-6 and TRBJ2-7; TRBD2 agrees at 8 bases. The CDR3 has 16 amino acids. The trim removed 1 base at V and 3 bases at J, leaving 8 bases unmatched. Germline-derived CDR1 and CDR2 are SGHVS and FNYEAQ.